The 20 T cell receptor beta chains given below trace back to one sample, sequenced in a study of shared clonotypes between healthy human individuals. Sequencing used immunoSEQ multiplex PCR; TCRdb keeps in-frame clones, though not all of them. The table records some 1 million clones, 70% to 80% of them present only once. Sequencing was carried out using memory CD4+ T cells sorted from blood. Subset described: CD45RA-negative fraction. These receptors were collected from a man younger than 35 in good health.

Points on this clone: Additional DNA sequences in this sample encode the identical CDR3. This chain connects TRBV7-9 to TRBJ2-1; 8 bases match TRBD2. Trimming cost V 1 base and J 4 bases; bases outside gene matches: 3. The CDR3 has 15 residues. Germline CDR1 and CDR2: SEHNR and FQNEAQ (reference sequence). The CDR3 nucleotides read TGTGCCAGCAGCTTAGGTACTAGCGGTTACAATGAGCAGTTCTTC. Residues: CASSLGTSGYNEQFF.

The chain carries TRBV18 and TRBJ1-1; no clear D gene. The CDR3 sequence is 11 residues long. V was pared by 5 bases and J by 6 bases, with 7 bases between. Germline V lookup: CDR1 KGHSH, CDR2 LQKENI. DNA of the CDR3: TGTGCCAGCTCAGAGGCCCCTGAAGCTTTCTTT. Translation gives CASSEAPEAFF.

The chain is built from TRBV30 and TRBJ1-4; TRBD1 aligns across 8 bases. This CDR3 has 14 amino acids. Germline assignment: CDR1 GTSNPN and CDR2 SVGIG (reference sequence). After removal of 2 bases from V and 6 bases from J, the junction contained 5 bases not matched to a gene. CDR3 sequence (DNA): TGTGCCTGGAGTTTCACAGGGGGATATGAAAAACTGTTTTTT. It translates to CAWSFTGGYEKLFF.

This clone was seen a few times. The chain combines TRBV2 with TRBJ1-1; no definite D call. There are 13 residues in the CDR3. Germline assignment: CDR1 SNHLY and CDR2 FYNNEI. V lost 0 bases, J lost 6 bases, and 8 bases lay in between. The DNA for the CDR3 is TGTGCCAGCAGTGAAGCGCGTGAAGCTGAAGCTTTCTTT. Translated: CASSEAREAEAFF.

V and J are TRBV6-1 and TRBJ1-4; D ambiguous. The germline V gene encodes CDR1 MNHNS and CDR2 SASEGT. Deletions cut 2 bases from V and 3 bases from J, with 7 bases between. The CDR3 loop spans 14 amino acids. The chain's CDR3 is CASSERRANEKLFF. CDR3 in DNA: TGTGCCAGCAGTGAACGGAGGGCTAATGAAAAACTGTTTTTT.

This clone was detected ten times or more. The sample carries other DNA sequences with the same CDR3. The gene calls are TRBV5-4 and TRBJ2-2, with TRBD2 matching 13 bases. CDR1 SGHNT and CDR2 YYREEE come from the germline V gene (reference sequence). Germline trimming cut 4 bases from V and 5 bases from J; bases unmatched to any gene: 5. This CDR3 comprises 16 residues. The CDR3 is CASSPPGLAGTGELFF. For the CDR3, the DNA is TGTGCCAGCAGCCCACCGGGACTAGCGGGAACCGGGGAGCTGTTTTTT.

The chain links TRBV5-8 to TRBJ2-7, with a weak D call TRBD2 (6 bases). CDR3 size: 14 residues. Germline V gives CDR1 SGHTS, CDR2 YDEGEE. Trimming took 2 bases from V and 4 from J, leaving 13 bases between them. For the CDR3, the DNA is TGTGCCAGCAGCTTAGACAGTGGGAGGTACGAGCAGTACTTC. Translating gives CASSLDSGRYEQYF.

This clone occurred a few times. The J gene is TRBJ1-1, the V gene TRBV28; D ambiguous. The CDR3 runs to 13 residues. Germline CDR1 is MDHEN and CDR2 is SYDVKM. The V end was cut by 3 bases, the J end by 0 bases, with 5 bases between. CDR3 DNA sequence: TGTGCCAGCAGTTTCTATTTGAACACTGAAGCTTTCTTT. Protein product: CASSFYLNTEAFF.

Details on this clone: A much larger clone differs by one base, so this may be a read error. The gene calls are TRBV6-1 and TRBJ1-1; 11 nucleotides line up with TRBD1. CDR1 is MNHNS, CDR2 SASEGT, per germline. The V gene end was trimmed by 7 bases and the J gene end by 3 bases; junction bases not matched to a gene: 1. This CDR3 contains 13 residues. The CDR3 spells CASKGQGDTEAFF. CDR3 sequence (DNA): TGTGCCAGCAAGGGACAGGGGGACACTGAAGCTTTCTTT.

V gene TRBV4-1 combines with J gene TRBJ2-5, with no clear D. The germline V and J ends were trimmed by 6 bases and 4 bases, with 12 bases remaining between them. The length of the CDR3 is 13 residues. Looked up from germline, CDR1 is MGHRA and CDR2 is YSYEKL. The CDR3 sequence: CASSRELGETQYF. CDR3 DNA sequence: TGCGCCAGCAGTCGAGAGTTGGGAGAGACCCAGTACTTC.

This chain joins TRBV27 and TRBJ1-2; TRBD1 is a possible D gene (5 bases). Germline CDR1 and CDR2: MNHEY and SMNVEV (reference sequence). V shed 0 bases and J shed 4 bases, with 12 bases lying between them. This CDR3 is built from 15 residues. The CDR3 loop reads CASSLSRGPIYGYTF. The CDR3 DNA follows: TGTGCCAGCAGTTTATCGAGGGGACCGATCTATGGCTACACCTTC.

This clone appeared many times. The chain has TRBV30 and TRBJ2-5; 7 nucleotides match TRBD2. Germline V CDR1 and CDR2: GTSNPN, SVGIG (reference sequence). The CDR3 totals 15 residues. Germline trimming cut 5 bases from V and 4 bases from J; bases unmatched to any gene: 13. In DNA form, the CDR3 reads TGTGCCTGGGGTCGGTTCAAGCCTAGCGGAGAGACCCAGTACTTC. Amino acid sequence: CAWGRFKPSGETQYF.

The J gene is TRBJ1-3, the V gene TRBV10-3; no reliable D call. CDR1 and CDR2 from the germline V gene are ENHRY and SYGVKD. With 11 bases removed from V and 7 bases from J, the gap between germline ends came to 21 bases. The CDR3 consists of 14 residues. As DNA, the CDR3 is TGTGCCGCCCAAGATAGCTTCATCGGGAACACCATATATTTT. This sequence encodes CAAQDSFIGNTIYF.

There are a few counts of this clone. The chain recombines TRBV7-8 with TRBJ2-1, with 8 bases that match TRBD2. CDR1 and CDR2 from the germline V gene are SGHVS and FQNEAQ. V was pared by 7 bases and J by 10 bases, with 12 bases of the junction left unmatched. This CDR3 has 14 residues. The CDR3 DNA reads as TGTGCCAGCAACCGGGGGGGCATACTAGGAGAGCAGTTCTTC. Translation: CASNRGGILGEQFF. The full variable domain, completed using reference TRBV7-8 and TRBJ2-1, is GAGVSQSPRYKVAKRGQDVALRCDPISGHVSLFWYQQALGQGPEFLTYFQNEAQLDKSGLPSDRFFAERPEGSVSTLKIQRTQQEDSAVYLCASNRGGILGEQFFGPGTRLTVL.

The chain recombines TRBV19 with TRBJ1-4; no firm D call. The CDR3 consists of 16 residues. Germline assignment: CDR1 LNHDA and CDR2 SQIVND (reference sequence). V shed 4 bases and J shed 4 bases, with 16 bases lying between them. CDR3 nucleotide sequence: TGTGCCAGTAGTAATACTCCGGGAGCCTATAATGAAAAACTGTTTTTT. Translation gives CASSNTPGAYNEKLFF.

The chain couples TRBV6-6 to TRBJ2-7; D gene ambiguous. The CDR3 loop spans 13 amino acids. Germline assignment: CDR1 MNHNY and CDR2 SVGAGI (reference sequence). Trimming pared 3 bases from V and 5 bases from J, leaving 11 bases between. Here the CDR3 DNA reads TGTGCCAGCAGTTATGGCGTAAGGGACGAGCAGTACTTC. It yields the protein CASSYGVRDEQYF.

This clone was seen once. The rearrangement joins TRBV19 to TRBJ2-7; D not certain. CDR1 is LNHDA and CDR2 is SQIVND in the germline V gene (reference sequence). With 3 bases removed from V and 0 bases from J, the gap between germline ends came to 9 bases. The CDR3 length is 14 residues. The CDR3 loop is CASSIRAASYEQYF. CDR3 nucleotides: TGTGCCAGTAGTATTCGGGCAGCCTCCTACGAGCAGTACTTC.

The chain uses TRBV28 and TRBJ2-1; D may be TRBD1 or TRBD2 (7 bases each). V lost 2 bases and J 0 bases, leaving 32 bases between the germline ends. Germline values: CDR1 MDHEN, CDR2 SYDVKM. The CDR3 spans 23 residues. The CDR3 DNA reads as TGTGCCAGCAGTTTAATAAGGGGATATGGGACAGTACTGCGGGGGAGCTCCTACAATGAGCAGTTCTTC. Its protein product is CASSLIRGYGTVLRGSSYNEQFF. The whole variable domain, remainder taken from reference TRBV28 and TRBJ2-1, is DVKVTQSSRYLVKRTGEKVFLECVQDMDHENMFWYRQDPGLGLRLIYFSYDVKMKEKGDIPEGYSVSREKKERFSLILESASTNQTSMYLCASSLIRGYGTVLRGSSYNEQFFGPGTRLTVL.

With regard to this clone: Other DNA sequences in the same sample also yield this CDR3. The chain links TRBV5-1 to TRBJ2-5; D gene unclear. Germline V CDR1 and CDR2: SGHRS, YFSETQ. V lost 2 bases and J lost 4, with 3 bases in between. The CDR3 covers 11 residues. The CDR3 loop reads CASSFGETQYF. The DNA for the CDR3 is TGCGCCAGCAGCTTCGGAGAGACCCAGTACTTC. The full variable domain, its missing parts supplied by reference TRBV5-1 and TRBJ2-5, is KAGVTQTPRYLIKTRGQQVTLSCSPISGHRSVSWYQQTPGQGLQFLFEYFSETQRNKGNFPGRFSGRQFSNSRSEMNVSTLELGDSALYLCASSFGETQYFGPGTRLLVL.

This clone was observed a single time. Given a much more abundant clone one base away, this may be a read error. The sample has other DNA sequences that encode this CDR3 too. The genes are TRBV9 and TRBJ2-5; no clear D gene. With 1 base removed from V and 5 bases from J, the gap between germline ends came to 3 bases. The CDR3 spans 11 residues. Germline CDR1 reads SGDLS; CDR2 reads YYNGEE. The CDR3 is CASSVKETQYF. CDR3 bases: TGTGCCAGCAGCGTAAAGGAGACCCAGTACTTC.